The 8 T cell receptor beta chains presented below share a single source sample, sequenced in a study of T-cell memory formation after mild COVID-19. TCRdb recomputed calls from the 5' RACE reads with MiXCR, one row per CDR3 protein. The table lists 400,000 or so distinct CDR3 sequences, around 18% of them singletons. The material sequenced was PBMCs or a T cell subset sorted from them (not recorded which). The receptors derive from an adult woman who had mild COVID-19 (a few samples of this study predate the infection). Cell type and time point are not known.

This clonotype has just a few counts. The CDR3 DNA reads as TGTGCCAGCAGCTTAGAGCCTAAGAGAGCGGAGACCCAGTACTTC. Translating it yields CASSLEPKRAETQYF. The chain uses TRBV7-9 and TRBJ2-5; no clear D. Per the germline V gene, CDR1 is SEHNR and CDR2 is FQNEAQ (reference sequence). CDR3 length equals 15 residues. Trimming took off 1 base at V and 5 bases at J, with 14 bases between the two ends. The variable domain in full, with the rest retrieved from reference TRBV7-9 and TRBJ2-5, is DTGVSQNPRHKITKRGQNVTFRCDPISEHNRLYWYRQTLGQGPEFLTYFQNEAQLEKSRLLSDRFSAERPKGSFSTLEIQRTEQGDSAMYLCASSLEPKRAETQYFGPGTRLLVL.

This clonotype was seen more than once but under ten times. The rearrangement uses TRBV30 and TRBJ2-7; D may be TRBD2 (5 bases). V was shortened by 1 base and J by 5 bases, with 9 bases between the two germline ends. The CDR3 runs to 12 residues. CDR1 and CDR2 from the germline V gene are GTSNPN and SVGIG (reference sequence). The CDR3 spells CAWSGGFDEQYF. The CDR3 DNA sequence: TGTGCCTGGAGTGGCGGGTTTGACGAGCAGTACTTC.

The chain couples TRBV6-1 to TRBJ2-7; D may match TRBD1 or TRBD2 (6 bases each). CDR1 and CDR2 (germline): MNHNS, SASEGT. Deletions cut 6 bases from V and 3 bases from J, with 21 bases between. CDR3 length equals 16 residues. CDR3 region: CASSALGGGFLYEQYF. In nucleotides, the CDR3 is TGTGCCAGCAGCGCCTTGGGGGGCGGCTTCCTCTACGAGCAGTACTTC.

V is TRBV9 and J is TRBJ2-3, with 10 bases lining up with TRBD1. Germline lookup yields CDR1 SGDLS and CDR2 YYNGEE. The ends lost 3 bases at V and 2 bases at J; junction bases unmatched: 6. The CDR3 has 16 residues. CDR3: CASSAGTGVTTDTQYF. DNA of the CDR3: TGTGCCAGCAGCGCCGGGACAGGGGTGACCACAGATACGCAGTATTTT. Using reference TRBV9 and TRBJ2-3 for the parts outside the CDR3, the full variable domain is DSGVTQTPKHLITATGQRVTLRCSPRSGDLSVYWYQQSLDQGLQFLIQYYNGEERAKGNILERFSAQQFPDLHSELNLSSLELGDSALYFCASSAGTGVTTDTQYFGPGTRLTVL.

This clonotype has only a few counts. The chain couples TRBV7-3 to TRBJ2-5, with TRBD2 matching 8 bases. Looked up from germline, CDR1 is SGHTA and CDR2 is FQGTGA. This CDR3 is built from 15 residues. The J segment lost 1 base and the V segment lost 0 bases, leaving 1 base of the junction unmatched. The CDR3 DNA reads TGTGCCAGCAGCTTAACCGGGACTAGCCAAGAGACCCAGTACTTC. As protein: CASSLTGTSQETQYF.

This chain connects TRBV5-1 to TRBJ2-5; D call uncertain. This CDR3 contains 12 residues. V lost 6 bases, J lost 4 bases, and 10 bases lay in between. Germline lookup yields CDR1 SGHRS and CDR2 YFSETQ. CDR3 DNA sequence: TGCGCCAGCAAGGTAATCGGAGAGACCCAGTACTTC. Encoded protein: CASKVIGETQYF.

As for this clonotype: A clone one base away is much larger, so this may be a read error. The chain joins TRBV12-3 or TRBV12-4 to TRBJ1-1; D remains ambiguous. V was trimmed by 6 bases and J by 13 bases, leaving 15 bases between them. The CDR3 runs 11 residues. The CDR3 protein is CASRQRIRDFF. The DNA of the CDR3 is TGTGCCAGCAGGCAACGGATCCGAGATTTCTTT.

V gene TRBV20-1 combines with J gene TRBJ1-4; TRBD1 might be the D (5 bases). Trimming pared 5 bases from V and 5 bases from J, leaving 9 bases between. This CDR3 contains 12 residues. The germline V gene has CDR1 DFQATT and CDR2 SNEGSKA (reference sequence). The CDR3: CSALGVNEKLFF. CDR3 DNA sequence: TGCAGTGCTCTAGGGGTGAATGAAAAACTGTTTTTT.